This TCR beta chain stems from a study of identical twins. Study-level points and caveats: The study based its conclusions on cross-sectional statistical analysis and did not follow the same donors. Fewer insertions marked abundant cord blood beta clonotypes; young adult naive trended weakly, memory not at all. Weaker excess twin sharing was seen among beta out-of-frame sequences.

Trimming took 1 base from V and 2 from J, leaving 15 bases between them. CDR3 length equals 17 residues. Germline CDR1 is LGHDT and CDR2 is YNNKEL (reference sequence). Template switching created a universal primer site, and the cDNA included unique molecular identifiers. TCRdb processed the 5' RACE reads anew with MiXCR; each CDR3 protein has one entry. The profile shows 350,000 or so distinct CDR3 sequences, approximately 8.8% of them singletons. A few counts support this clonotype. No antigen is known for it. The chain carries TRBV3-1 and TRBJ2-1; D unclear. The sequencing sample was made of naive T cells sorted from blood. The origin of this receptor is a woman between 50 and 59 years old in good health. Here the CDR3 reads CASSQAGRPLPYNEQFF. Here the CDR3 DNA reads TGTGCCAGCAGCCAAGCTGGACGTCCTCTCCCCTACAATGAGCAGTTCTTC.